One and the same sample provided the 27 T cell receptor beta chains below, sequenced in a study of blood T cell repertoires in COVID-19 (dated by TCRdb to 2019 to 2021). The method behind the library was the immunoSEQ multiplex PCR assay. TCRdb stores this immuneACCESS table with in-frame sequences only. Part of the clones is absent; in the studies checked, under half of the shortfall reflects unresolved V genes, and no reason is known for the rest. In all, the sample holds 25,000 to 30,000 clones, and about 88% of those were seen once. The ten most abundant clones make up more than 7% of the sample. The sequenced sample consisted of peripheral blood. Receptors were obtained from a woman between 50 and 59 years old with active COVID-19.

The gene calls are TRBV29-1 and TRBJ2-7; D perhaps matches TRBD1 (5 bases). The CDR3 runs 11 residues. V was shortened by 3 bases and J by 5 bases, with 8 bases between the two germline ends. Germline assignment: CDR1 SQVTM and CDR2 ANQGSEA. Here the CDR3 reads CSVDQGHEQYF. For the CDR3, the DNA is TGCAGCGTTGATCAGGGCCACGAGCAGTACTTC.

The chain is built from TRBV24-1 and TRBJ2-1; TRBD2 aligns across 13 bases. The CDR3 is 13 amino acids. From germline, CDR1 is KGHDR and CDR2 SFDVKD. Trimming cost V 3 bases and J 15 bases; bases outside gene matches: 4. The CDR3 loop reads CATSDRTSGSLFF. In DNA, the CDR3 is TGTGCCACCAGTGATAGGACTAGCGGGAGTCTGTTCTTC.

The chain combines TRBV9 with TRBJ2-1, with D maybe TRBD2 (6 bases). Germline V gene lookup returns CDR1 SGDLS and CDR2 YYNGEE. Between the trimmed V and J ends, which lost 0 bases and 3 bases, there was a span of 10 bases. The CDR3 is 15 residues long. This chain's CDR3 is CASSVVPAGYNEQFF. DNA of the CDR3: TGTGCCAGCAGCGTAGTTCCAGCGGGCTACAATGAGCAGTTCTTC.

V is TRBV19 and J is TRBJ2-5, with TRBD1 matching 8 bases. After removal of 7 bases from V and 4 bases from J, the junction contained 5 bases not matched to a gene. The CDR3 is 13 residues long. From germline, CDR1 is LNHDA and CDR2 SQIVND (reference sequence). CDR3 bases: TGTGCCAGTAACAGGGGGAATTTAGAGACCCAGTACTTC. It codes for CASNRGNLETQYF.

This rearrangement joins TRBV24-1 to TRBJ2-1; 9 nucleotides line up with TRBD2. Germline lookup yields CDR1 KGHDR and CDR2 SFDVKD. This CDR3 is built from 15 residues. The V and J ends lost 6 bases and 8 bases, in that order; junction bases with no gene match: 10. CDR3 amino acids: CATSPGLAVGDEQFF. For the CDR3, the DNA is TGTGCCACCAGTCCGGGACTAGCCGTCGGGGATGAGCAGTTCTTC.

The chain links TRBV5-1 to TRBJ1-2, with TRBD1 matching over 7 bases. J lost 5 bases, V lost 4 bases, and 8 bases had no gene match. The CDR3 loop spans 14 amino acids. Germline values: CDR1 SGHRS, CDR2 YFSETQ. CDR3 amino acids: CASSPLQGLYGYTF. CDR3 DNA sequence: TGCGCCAGCAGCCCTCTACAGGGGTTGTATGGCTACACCTTC.

The J gene is TRBJ2-7, the V gene TRBV5-1; 7 bases line up with TRBD1. The CDR3 is 15 residues long. Germline-derived CDR1 and CDR2 are SGHRS and YFSETQ. V gave up 5 bases and J gave up 0 bases; unmatched junction bases: 8. The CDR3 DNA reads as TGCGCCAGCAGTCTTTGGACAGGTGTCTCCTACGAGCAGTACTTC. Its protein is CASSLWTGVSYEQYF. The variable domain in full, completed from reference TRBV5-1 and TRBJ2-7, reads KAGVTQTPRYLIKTRGQQVTLSCSPISGHRSVSWYQQTPGQGLQFLFEYFSETQRNKGNFPGRFSGRQFSNSRSEMNVSTLELGDSALYLCASSLWTGVSYEQYFGPGTRLTVT.

Regarding this clone: A junction end diverges from the germline sequence, so it may reflect a read error. The V gene is TRBV5-1, the J gene TRBJ2-7; 8 bases line up with TRBD1. The CDR3 is 16 residues long. CDR1 is SGHRS and CDR2 is YFSETQ in the germline V gene. This CDR3 reads CASSLAVGTGDYAQYF. The CDR3 nucleotides are TGCGCCAGCAGCTTGGCCGTCGGGACAGGTGACTACGCGCAGTACTTC.

This clone was counted once. The chain recombines TRBV6-2 or TRBV6-3 with TRBJ2-7; D is possibly TRBD1 (6 bases). Germline V gene lookup returns CDR1 MNHEY and CDR2 SVGEGT. The V and J ends lost 5 bases and 4 bases respectively, with 15 bases between them. The CDR3 contains 14 residues. CDR3 protein: CASSNPGTKYEQYF. DNA of the CDR3: TGTGCCAGCAGTAACCCCGGGACAAAATACGAGCAGTACTTC.

The chain links TRBV7-9 to TRBJ2-7; D is ambiguous. CDR1 is SEHNR, CDR2 FQNEAQ, per germline (reference sequence). Trimming took 2 bases from V and 6 from J, leaving 8 bases between them. The length of the CDR3 is 12 residues. CDR3: CASSLSGGEQYF. CDR3 nucleotides: TGTGCCAGCAGCTTATCTGGCGGCGAGCAGTACTTC.

The chain links TRBV18 to TRBJ1-2; 11 bases fit TRBD1. The ends lost 2 bases at V and 1 base at J; junction bases unmatched: 0. The CDR3 sequence is 15 residues long. From germline, CDR1 is KGHSH and CDR2 LQKENI. The CDR3 here is CASSPGTGGNYGYTF. The CDR3 coding sequence is TGTGCCAGCTCACCAGGGACAGGGGGTAACTATGGCTACACCTTC.

The rearrangement links TRBV7-2 to TRBJ2-2; D remains ambiguous. Deletions cut 3 bases from V and 1 base from J, with 12 bases between. Germline CDR1 SGHTA, CDR2 FQGNSA. The CDR3 sequence is 16 residues long. The CDR3 reads CASSFLTPLNTGELFF. The CDR3, as DNA: TGTGCCAGCAGCTTCCTAACTCCCCTGAACACCGGGGAGCTGTTTTTT.

The V and J genes are TRBV18 and TRBJ1-2, with D perhaps TRBD1 (6 bases). Germline values: CDR1 KGHSH, CDR2 LQKENI. The CDR3 spans 14 residues. V was cut by 3 bases and J by 8 bases, with 16 bases left in between. CDR3 bases: TGTGCCAGCTCACCCCGAGAGGGACAAGGGGGCTACACCTTC. As protein: CASSPREGQGGYTF.

This clone was recorded once. The rearrangement links TRBV2 to TRBJ1-5; 7 bases are a match to TRBD1. The CDR3 contains 14 residues. The V segment lost 5 bases and the J segment 3 bases; nucleotides outside the gene matches: 4. In germline, CDR1 is SNHLY, CDR2 FYNNEI. CDR3 DNA: TGTGCCAGCAGTAAAGACAGGGCCAATCAGCCCCAGCATTTT. Its translation: CASSKDRANQPQHF.

The rearrangement uses TRBV3-1 (or the pseudogene TRBV3-2) and TRBJ2-7, with 9 bases matching TRBD2. The CDR3 contains 16 residues. CDR1 LGHDT and CDR2 YNNKEL come from the germline V gene (reference sequence). After removal of 1 base from V and 3 bases from J, the junction contained 7 bases not matched to a gene. This CDR3 is CASSQGWASGIYEQYF. In DNA form, the CDR3 reads TGTGCCAGCAGCCAAGGCTGGGCTAGCGGGATCTACGAGCAGTACTTC.

The chain recombines TRBV27 with TRBJ1-2; D gene uncertain. Trimming stripped 2 bases from V and 2 bases from J, with 6 bases between. CDR3 length equals 13 residues. Per germline, CDR1 MNHEY and CDR2 SMNVEV (reference sequence). CDR3 in amino acids: CASSLRGNYGYTF. In DNA form, the CDR3 reads TGTGCCAGCAGTTTACGAGGGAACTATGGCTACACCTTC.

The chain recombines TRBV7-2 with TRBJ2-5; possibly TRBD2 for D (6 bases). Trimming took 5 bases from V and 4 from J, leaving 23 bases between them. Looked up from germline, CDR1 is SGHTA and CDR2 is FQGNSA. The CDR3 consists of 17 residues. This CDR3 is CASSPGVAGRGLETQYF. The CDR3 coding sequence is TGTGCCAGCAGCCCCGGGGTTGCGGGGAGAGGGTTAGAGACCCAGTACTTC.

The chain links TRBV7-3 to TRBJ2-3; D not certain. V was cut by 5 bases and J by 4 bases, with 10 bases left in between. Germline CDR1 is SGHTA and CDR2 is FQGTGA. The CDR3 covers 13 residues. CDR3 in DNA: TGTGCCAGCAGCCAGTCGCTTCCAGATACGCAGTATTTT. Protein product: CASSQSLPDTQYF.

This clone was detected once. The chain carries TRBV28 and TRBJ1-1, with D perhaps matching TRBD1 (6 bases). The ends were cut back, 11 bases at V and 1 base at J, with 20 bases in the middle. The CDR3 has 15 residues. Germline V gene data show CDR1 as MDHEN and CDR2 as SYDVKM. Here the CDR3 reads CAGSPRGVRNTEAFF. Here the CDR3 DNA reads TGTGCCGGTAGCCCCAGGGGAGTTCGGAACACTGAAGCTTTCTTT.

The chain has TRBV7-9 and TRBJ2-5, with 9 bases identical to TRBD1. Germline V gene data show CDR1 as SEHNR and CDR2 as FQNEAQ (reference sequence). V trimming: 5 bases; J trimming: 5 bases; junction bases outside the gene matches: 9. This CDR3 has 15 residues. The CDR3 reads CASSSRDRVGETQYF. CDR3 DNA sequence: TGTGCCAGCAGCAGCCGGGACAGGGTGGGGGAGACCCAGTACTTC.

This chain links TRBV27 with TRBJ2-2; 7 bases match TRBD2. Germline loops: CDR1 MNHEY, CDR2 SMNVEV (reference sequence). This CDR3 has 15 residues. Trimming took 8 bases from V and 3 from J; bases not matched to a gene: 9. Here the CDR3 reads CASSNGRGYTGELFF. The CDR3 DNA is TGTGCCAGCTCCAATGGGCGGGGGTACACCGGGGAGCTGTTTTTT.

The chain joins TRBV4-1 to TRBJ1-1, with D uncertain. V lost 4 bases, J lost 0 bases, and 12 bases lay in between. The CDR3 runs 15 residues. Germline CDR1 MGHRA, CDR2 YSYEKL. The CDR3 DNA reads as TGCGCCAGCAGCCCGATAGGGAGTTTGAACACTGAAGCTTTCTTT. This translates into CASSPIGSLNTEAFF.

The chain employs TRBV5-1 and TRBJ2-7, with TRBD1 matching 7 bases. V was pared by 4 bases and J by 3 bases, with 7 bases of the junction left unmatched. Per the germline V gene, CDR1 is SGHRS and CDR2 is YFSETQ. There are 14 residues in the CDR3. CDR3 sequence: CASSRSGQNYEQYF. The CDR3 DNA follows: TGCGCCAGCAGCCGATCGGGACAGAACTACGAGCAGTACTTC.

CDR3 in DNA: TGCGCCAGCAGCTTGAAGAGTGACAGCAGGGCTTTCTTT. Translating gives CASSLKSDSRAFF. This rearrangement joins TRBV5-1 to TRBJ1-1, with D possibly being TRBD1 (5 bases). Per germline, CDR1 SGHRS and CDR2 YFSETQ. The CDR3 loop spans 13 amino acids. Trimming left V 1 base short and J 11 bases short, with 15 bases between. The full variable domain, its missing parts supplied by reference TRBV5-1 and TRBJ1-1, is KAGVTQTPRYLIKTRGQQVTLSCSPISGHRSVSWYQQTPGQGLQFLFEYFSETQRNKGNFPGRFSGRQFSNSRSEMNVSTLELGDSALYLCASSLKSDSRAFFGQGTRLTVV.

The rearrangement links TRBV6-6 to TRBJ2-2; unclear D gene. The germline V and J ends were trimmed by 5 bases and 7 bases, with 11 bases remaining between them. Germline lookup yields CDR1 MNHNY and CDR2 SVGAGI (reference sequence). The CDR3 is 13 amino acids. CDR3 loop: CASSRAVVGELFF. The CDR3 DNA reads TGTGCCAGCAGTCGGGCCGTCGTCGGGGAGCTGTTTTTT.

The chain carries TRBV6-1 and TRBJ2-7, with D possibly matching TRBD1 (5 bases). V was trimmed by 0 bases and J by 4 bases, leaving 13 bases between them. The length of the CDR3 is 15 residues. Per germline, CDR1 MNHNS and CDR2 SASEGT. The CDR3 reads CASSEASLRGYEQYF. For the CDR3, the DNA is TGTGCCAGCAGTGAAGCGTCCCTTAGGGGTTACGAGCAGTACTTC.

This clone was seen once. The V call is TRBV7-9, the J call TRBJ1-1, with TRBD1 identical over 7 bases. Trimming cost V 5 bases and J 0 bases; bases outside gene matches: 6. Germline CDR1 and CDR2: SEHNR and FQNEAQ (reference sequence). The CDR3 runs 15 residues. For the CDR3, the DNA is TGTGCCAGCAGCCCACAAACAGGGGTGAACACTGAAGCTTTCTTT. It codes for CASSPQTGVNTEAFF.